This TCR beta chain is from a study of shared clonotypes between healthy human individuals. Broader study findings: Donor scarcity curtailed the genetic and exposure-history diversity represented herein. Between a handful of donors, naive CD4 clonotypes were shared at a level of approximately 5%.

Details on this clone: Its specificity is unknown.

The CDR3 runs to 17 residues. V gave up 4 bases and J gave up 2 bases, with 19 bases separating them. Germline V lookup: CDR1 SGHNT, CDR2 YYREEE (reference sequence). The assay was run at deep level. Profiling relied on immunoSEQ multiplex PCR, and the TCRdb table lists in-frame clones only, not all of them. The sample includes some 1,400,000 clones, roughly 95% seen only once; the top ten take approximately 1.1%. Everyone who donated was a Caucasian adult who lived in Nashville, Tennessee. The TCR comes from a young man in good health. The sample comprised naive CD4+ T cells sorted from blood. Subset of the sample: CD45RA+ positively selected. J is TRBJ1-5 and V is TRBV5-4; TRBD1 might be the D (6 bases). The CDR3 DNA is TGTGCCAGCAGCAAAGGGGGGGCAGAAGGAGGCAATCAGCCCCAGCATTTT. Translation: CASSKGGAEGGNQPQHF.